This TCR beta chain was obtained from a study of post-analysis software for immune sequencing data. Study-wide results and caveats: TRBV segments more frequent in patients than in controls numbered roughly 5 and included TRBV5-6, TRBV5-1 and TRBV20-1. Controls significantly exceeded multiple sclerosis patients in normalized Chao1 diversity.

The library was made from cDNA and included unique molecular identifiers. Once roughly 1 to 10 million T cells were used, about 510,000 cDNA molecules resulted. From the PCR reads, TCRdb called clonotypes with MiXCR, one entry per CDR3 protein. The sample shows some 690,000 distinct CDR3 sequences, approximately 59% of them seen only once. The CDR3 length is 14 residues. The V end lost 3 bases, the J end lost 1 base, and 9 bases lay between the germline ends. Germline V gives CDR1 MNHEY, CDR2 SVGAGI. As regards this clonotype: The antigen is not known.

The specimen sequenced was blood. The rearrangement links TRBV6-5 to TRBJ1-1, with D uncertain. This TCR was recovered from a girl under 10 years old with multiple sclerosis. In DNA, the CDR3 is TGTGCCAGCAGTTATCAGTTAGGGAACACTGAAGCTTTCTTT. Translation gives CASSYQLGNTEAFF.